This is a list of T cell receptor beta chains from one sample in a study of shared clonotypes between healthy human individuals. Profiled with immunoSEQ multiplex PCR; TCRdb holds only in-frame clones, not every one. The data hold around 2.5 million clones, with 90% to 95% observed a single time. Source material: naive CD4+ T cells from PBMCs. These receptors were collected from a man in his late teens or twenties in good health. Some clones in this sample may be carry-over from other donors' samples. The CDR3 runs from the conserved cysteine through the conserved F or W. A D gene is named only where the DNA matches it firmly. Only some rows state a clone size, as once, few, many or a class for expanded clones.

abundance	v_gene	d_gene	len	j_gene	CDR3nt	CDR3aa
.	TRBV19	TRBD1	16	TRBJ1-5	TGTGCCAGTCGAGGACAGGGGACTCGGATCAATCAGCCCCAGCATTTT	CASRGQGTRINQPQHF
.	TRBV7-2	TRBD2	14	TRBJ2-7	TGTGCCAGCAGCTTACACGCGGGAGCTTACGAGCAGTACTTC	CASSLHAGAYEQYF
.	TRBV2	.	12	TRBJ2-5	TGTGCCAGCAGTGTCGGGGAAGAGACCCAGTACTTC	CASSVGEETQYF
.	TRBV6-6	.	14	TRBJ1-5	TGTGCCAGCAGCCCCGGGGGAGGCAATCAGCCCCAGCATTTT	CASSPGGGNQPQHF
.	TRBV5-1	.	13	TRBJ2-3	TGCGCCAGCAGCTTGGCATCCGGCGATACGCAGTATTTT	CASSLASGDTQYF
.	TRBV29-1	TRBD1	12	TRBJ2-7	TGCAGCGCGGGACAGCGAGCCTACGAGCAGTACTTC	CSAGQRAYEQYF
once	TRBV9	TRBD2	15	TRBJ2-7	TGTGCCAGCAGCGTCCTAGCGGGAGGGCCCTACGAGCAGTACTTC	CASSVLAGGPYEQYF
.	TRBV7-6	.	12	TRBJ2-5	TGTGCCAGCAGCTTACATCTGCAGACCCAGTACTTC	CASSLHLQTQYF
.	TRBV11-2	TRBD2	14	TRBJ2-3	TGTGCCAGCAGCGCAGCGGGAGGCACAGATACGCAGTATTTT	CASSAAGGTDTQYF
.	TRBV19	.	15	TRBJ1-5	TGTGCCAGTAGTACTTGGGAGAATAGCAATCAGCCCCAGCATTTT	CASSTWENSNQPQHF
.	TRBV11-2	TRBD1	13	TRBJ1-4	TGTGCCAGCAGCGGGGGACAGGCTGAAAAACTGTTTTTT	CASSGGQAEKLFF
.	TRBV18	TRBD1	14	TRBJ2-7	TGTGCCAGCTCATCTGGTCAGGGGGCCATTGAGCAGTACTTC	CASSSGQGAIEQYF
.	TRBV18	TRBD1	16	TRBJ2-7	TGTGCCAGCTCACGGGCGGACAGGGGGTTCACCTACGAGCAGTACTTC	CASSRADRGFTYEQYF
.	TRBV4-3	.	14	TRBJ2-3	TGCGCCAGCAGCCAAGATGGGCAAACAGATACGCAGTATTTT	CASSQDGQTDTQYF
once	TRBV6-5	.	15	TRBJ1-2	TGTGCCAGCAGTCCCCATTCCCAGGGAGACTATGGCTACACCTTC	CASSPHSQGDYGYTF
once	TRBV6-1	.	14	TRBJ2-3	TGTGCCAGCAGTGACGACCCTACCACAGATACGCAGTATTTT	CASSDDPTTDTQYF
.	TRBV6-1	TRBD1	14	TRBJ1-2	TGTGCCAGCAGTGGGGGGACAGGGAGTTTCGGCTACACCTTC	CASSGGTGSFGYTF
once	TRBV28	.	13	TRBJ1-2	TGTGCCAGCAGGATGGACAGCTCCTATGGCTACACCTTC	CASRMDSSYGYTF
.	TRBV5-1	.	14	TRBJ2-1	TGCGCCAGCAGCTTTAGCGGATCATACAATGAGCAGTTCTTC	CASSFSGSYNEQFF
.	TRBV6-6	.	16	TRBJ1-5	TGTGCCAGCCGAGTTTTCGGGGGACGGAGCAATCAGCCCCAGCATTTT	CASRVFGGRSNQPQHF
.	TRBV4-3	.	18	TRBJ1-4	TGCGCCAGCAGCCAAACGGCTTCACGGACTGCGTCGAATGAAAAACTGTTTTTT	CASSQTASRTASNEKLFF
.	TRBV28	TRBD1	16	TRBJ1-5	TGTGCCAGCAGTTATCAACGACAGGGGAGCAATCAGCCCCAGCATTTT	CASSYQRQGSNQPQHF
.	TRBV7-2	.	15	TRBJ2-7	TGTGCCAGCAGCTTAGAACAGGGCACGTACTACGAGCAGTACTTC	CASSLEQGTYYEQYF
.	TRBV21-1	.	15	TRBJ1-2	TGTGCCAGCAGCAAAGTTGAGGATTTGGACTATGGCTACACCTTC	CASSKVEDLDYGYTF
few	TRBV5-1	.	14	TRBJ2-7	TGCGCCAGCAGCCAACTCACGAGAGCCTACGAGCAGTACTTC	CASSQLTRAYEQYF
.	TRBV4-1	.	16	TRBJ2-7	TGCGCCAGCAGCCTCCTGCTTGTAGCGGCTTCCTACGAGCAGTACTTC	CASSLLLVAASYEQYF
.	TRBV2	.	12	TRBJ2-1	TGTGCCAGCAGTGCTCGCCGGGAGAGTCTGTTCTTC	CASSARRESLFF
.	TRBV28	TRBD1	14	TRBJ1-1	TGTGCCAGCAGGCGGGACAGGTCGAGGACTGAAGCTTTCTTT	CASRRDRSRTEAFF
.	TRBV9	TRBD1	15	TRBJ1-6	TGTGCCAGCAGCGGGAGGGACAGGCCTAATTCACCCCTCCACTTT	CASSGRDRPNSPLHF
.	TRBV19	TRBD1	15	TRBJ1-3	TGTGCCAGTACTCCGCGGACAGGGGCTGGAAACACCATATATTTT	CASTPRTGAGNTIYF
once	TRBV27	.	14	TRBJ1-1	TGTGCCAGCAGTTTCACGTTGAGGGTAGCGGAAGCTTTCTTT	CASSFTLRVAEAFF
.	TRBV6-5	.	13	TRBJ2-1	TGTGCCAGTGTAGCGGACTCCTACAATGAGCAGTTCTTC	CASVADSYNEQFF
once	TRBV28	TRBD1	16	TRBJ2-7	TGTGCCAGCAGACCCCCGGGACAGGGGTTTTCCTACGAGCAGTACTTC	CASRPPGQGFSYEQYF
.	TRBV30	.	11	TRBJ2-1	TGTGCCTGGAGTGTACTATGGGAGCAGTTCTTC	CAWSVLWEQFF
.	TRBV5-1	.	14	TRBJ2-2	TGCGCCAGCAGGTGGGGACCGTCGAGCGGGGAGCTGTTTTTT	CASRWGPSSGELFF
.	TRBV4-2	.	17	TRBJ2-7	TGTGCCAGCAGCCTTTCCTCCCACGATCGGGAGTTATACGAGCAGTACTTC	CASSLSSHDRELYEQYF
.	TRBV5-1	.	14	TRBJ1-4	TGCGCCAGCAGCCCAACAGGGAGCGGCGAAAAACTGTTTTTT	CASSPTGSGEKLFF
.	TRBV6-1	.	14	TRBJ1-1	TGTGCCAGCACTCGGCGCAGCTCGAACACTGAAGCTTTCTTT	CASTRRSSNTEAFF
.	TRBV28	TRBD1	16	TRBJ1-5	TGTGCCAGCAGTTTAGTCTGGACAGGGCTAGGCCAGCCCCAGCATTTT	CASSLVWTGLGQPQHF
.	TRBV4-2	.	12	TRBJ1-2	TGTGCCAGCAGCCCGGCCTTGGGGCCCCGCACCTTC	CASSPALGPRTF
.	TRBV28	.	14	TRBJ2-7	TGTGCCAGCAGTTTGTTGGGGAATCTATACGAGCAGTACTTC	CASSLLGNLYEQYF
.	TRBV27	.	17	TRBJ1-2	TGTGCCAGCAGTTTCGGTCTAAGGGGTCAGGCGGGCTATGGCTACACCTTC	CASSFGLRGQAGYGYTF